Described below is a single T cell receptor beta chain sequence and its context. Its antigen is still unknown. The table came from immunoSEQ multiplex PCR; TCRdb's copy has only in-frame clones and leaves some out. Counted here are 80,000 to 100,000 clones, approximately 80% occurring once; the ten biggest clones make up around 15%. The germline V gene encodes CDR1 MDHEN and CDR2 SYDVKM. V lost 6 bases to trimming and J lost 1 base, with 11 bases between them. This CDR3 has 14 residues. Relapse after autologous stem cell transplantation occurred in every patient, and brentuximab vedotin exposure varied. Best responses fell into complete response, partial response or progressive disease. This entry comes from a study of PD-1 blockade in classical Hodgkin lymphoma. Study background: Patients were infused with nivolumab 3 mg/kg every 2 weeks.

Study observations and caveats: At C4D1, TCR diversity had climbed significantly for CD4+ cells, though not for CD8+ cells. Lower baseline TCR diversity marked trial partial responders and progressors.

The chain has TRBV28 and TRBJ2-3; maybe TRBD2 (5 bases). The source was peripheral blood mononuclear cells (PBMCs), collected before the second cycle of nivolumab. The receptor's source is a human donor with classical Hodgkin lymphoma. The CDR3 nucleotides read TGTGCCAGCAGGCGGAGCGGCCGCACAGATACGCAGTATTTT. Protein: CASRRSGRTDTQYF.